A selection of T cell receptor beta chains follows, all from one sample in a study of T cell changes during pregnancy in multiple sclerosis. Clones were read by immunoSEQ multiplex PCR, and TCRdb kept only the in-frame ones, dropping some. This sample has more than 95,000 clones, with 80% to 95% found just once. The sample in question was peripheral blood, obtained after pregnancy. The receptors shown here come from a female donor with multiple sclerosis, enrolled in a pregnancy study. The CDR3 runs from the conserved cysteine through the conserved F or W. Each record gives: J gene, clone size, D gene, V gene, CDR3 DNA, CDR3 protein. A D gene is named only where the DNA matches it firmly. Size tells how often a clone was seen (once, few, many) or the class of an expanded clone, and some rows leave it out.

J: TRBJ2-3
size: NA
D: TRBD1
V: TRBV18
DNA: TGTGCCAGCTCACTGACAGGGAGCACAGATACGCAGTATTTT
CDR3: CASSLTGSTDTQYF

J: TRBJ1-1
size: NA
D: NA
V: TRBV9
DNA: TGTGCCAGCAGCGTAGTTGGGGGGTTGACTGAAGCTTTCTTT
CDR3: CASSVVGGLTEAFF

J: TRBJ2-1
size: NA
D: NA
V: TRBV27
DNA: TGTGCCAGCAGTTCCCTTGGTCCTAGAACCGGCAATGAGCAGTTCTTC
CDR3: CASSSLGPRTGNEQFF

J: TRBJ2-1
size: NA
D: TRBD2
V: TRBV27
DNA: TGTGCCAGCAGTTTAAGCGGGGGCTCCTACAATGAGCAGTTCTTC
CDR3: CASSLSGGSYNEQFF

J: TRBJ1-2
size: NA
D: NA
V: TRBV27
DNA: TGTGCCAGCGCGGCGGGGGCCTCTAACTATGGCTACACCTTC
CDR3: CASAAGASNYGYTF

J: TRBJ1-1
size: NA
D: NA
V: TRBV7-9
DNA: TGTGCCAGCAGCTCCCTTCGGGGGGGAAACACTGAAGCTTTCTTT
CDR3: CASSSLRGGNTEAFF

J: TRBJ2-7
size: once
D: NA
V: TRBV7-8
DNA: TGTGCCAGCACCAAGGGGGTGGGGTCCTACGAGCAGTACTTC
CDR3: CASTKGVGSYEQYF

J: TRBJ1-1
size: NA
D: TRBD1
V: TRBV18
DNA: TGTGCCAGCTCACCTCAAGGACAGGGCGGTACTGAAGCTTTCTTT
CDR3: CASSPQGQGGTEAFF

J: TRBJ2-2
size: once
D: TRBD1
V: TRBV4-1
DNA: TGCGCCAGCAGCCATCCGCCCGGGACAGGGGGCACCTTTTACACCGGGGAGCTGTTTTTT
CDR3: CASSHPPGTGGTFYTGELFF

J: TRBJ1-5
size: NA
D: NA
V: TRBV7-2
DNA: TGTGCCAGCAGCTTAGATACCAGGCCATATAGCAATCAGCCCCAGCATTTT
CDR3: CASSLDTRPYSNQPQHF

J: TRBJ2-1
size: NA
D: TRBD1
V: TRBV6-6
DNA: TGTGCCAGCAGTAGGACAGGGACGAGCTCCTACAATGAGCAGTTCTTC
CDR3: CASSRTGTSSYNEQFF

J: TRBJ2-3
size: NA
D: TRBD2
V: TRBV6-1
DNA: TGTGCCAGCAGTGAAGGGCTAGCGGGGGCCGTTCCGCAGTATTTT
CDR3: CASSEGLAGAVPQYF

J: TRBJ2-1
size: NA
D: TRBD1
V: TRBV27
DNA: TGTGCCAGCAGTCCCAACCGACAGGGTGCCTACAATGAGCAGTTCTTC
CDR3: CASSPNRQGAYNEQFF

J: TRBJ2-5
size: NA
D: TRBD2
V: TRBV7-8
DNA: TGTGCCAGCAGCTTAGTGCCTAGCGGGGTTCAAGAGACCCAGTACTTC
CDR3: CASSLVPSGVQETQYF

J: TRBJ1-1
size: NA
D: TRBD1
V: TRBV7-9
DNA: TGTGCCAGCACCGAAATAGGACAGGGGTACACTGAAGCTTTCTTT
CDR3: CASTEIGQGYTEAFF

J: TRBJ1-4
size: NA
D: TRBD1
V: TRBV28
DNA: TGTGCCAGCAGTTCCGGTGGGACAGGGCTTAATGAAAAACTGTTTTTT
CDR3: CASSSGGTGLNEKLFF

J: TRBJ2-2
size: few
D: TRBD2
V: TRBV5-1
DNA: TGCGCCAGCAGCCCGGGAGGAGGGTTCGGCACCGGGGAGCTGTTTTTT
CDR3: CASSPGGGFGTGELFF

J: TRBJ2-7
size: NA
D: TRBD2
V: TRBV6-1
DNA: TGTGCCAGCAGTGAAGGAACTAGCGGGTTCTACGAGCAGTACTTC
CDR3: CASSEGTSGFYEQYF

J: TRBJ2-1
size: NA
D: TRBD2
V: TRBV11-2
DNA: TGTGCCAGCAGTTTGACTAGCGGGAGGGCCGATGAGCAGTTCTTC
CDR3: CASSLTSGRADEQFF

J: TRBJ2-7
size: NA
D: TRBD1
V: TRBV5-1
DNA: TGCGCCAGCAGCTTGGGCGGGACAGGGGACGAGCAGTACTTC
CDR3: CASSLGGTGDEQYF

J: TRBJ2-1
size: NA
D: NA
V: TRBV19
DNA: TGTGCCAGTACACGGGACATCGGTTACAATGAGCAGTTCTTC
CDR3: CASTRDIGYNEQFF

J: TRBJ2-3
size: NA
D: TRBD2
V: TRBV5-1
DNA: TGCGCCAGCAGTCCGGGACTAGCGGGACCCTTTGGCGAGTATTTT
CDR3: CASSPGLAGPFGEYF

J: TRBJ1-5
size: NA
D: NA
V: TRBV4-3
DNA: TGCGCCAGCAGCCAAGATGTTGGGGGAGGTCAGCCCCAGCATTTT
CDR3: CASSQDVGGGQPQHF

J: TRBJ1-5
size: NA
D: TRBD1
V: TRBV5-8
DNA: TGTGCCAGCAGCAGGGGACAGGGAGACCTCGCGGCCCAGCATTTT
CDR3: CASSRGQGDLAAQHF

J: TRBJ2-7
size: NA
D: TRBD2
V: TRBV14
DNA: TGTGCCAGCAGCCCCAGCGGGACTGGGGAGCAGTACTTC
CDR3: CASSPSGTGEQYF

J: TRBJ1-2
size: few
D: NA
V: TRBV5-1
DNA: TGCGCCAGCAGCTCCGGAGGGTGGGGCTACACCTTC
CDR3: CASSSGGWGYTF

J: TRBJ1-2
size: NA
D: NA
V: TRBV10-3
DNA: TGTGCCATCAGTGAGTCGGGGCAGGCTAAATATGGCTACACCTTC
CDR3: CAISESGQAKYGYTF

J: TRBJ2-3
size: NA
D: TRBD2
V: TRBV2
DNA: TGTGCCAGCAGTGATGGGAAACTAGCGGGCCCCACAGATACGCAGTATTTT
CDR3: CASSDGKLAGPTDTQYF

J: TRBJ2-7
size: NA
D: NA
V: TRBV7-2
DNA: TGTGCCAGCAGCTTCACCGGGACCTACGAGCAGTACTTC
CDR3: CASSFTGTYEQYF

J: TRBJ2-1
size: NA
D: TRBD2
V: TRBV10-3
DNA: TGTGCCATCGGGAGCGGGAGGGCCCCTGAGCAGTTCTTC
CDR3: CAIGSGRAPEQFF